This TCR beta chain is drawn from a study of blood T cell repertoires in COVID-19. V shed 0 bases and J shed 0 bases, with 5 bases lying between them. CDR3 length: 14 amino acids. The germline CDR1 and CDR2 sequences are SGDLS and YYNGEE. This table comes from immunoSEQ multiplex PCR, and its TCRdb copy is limited to in-frame clones, with some not included. The sample contains more than 45,000 clones, 88% of which appear only once. The chain couples TRBV9 to TRBJ2-3; D gene unclear. This receptor was identified in a woman in her sixties or seventies with active COVID-19. The sequenced sample was peripheral blood. The CDR3 reads CASSVEESTDTQYF. The DNA of the CDR3 is TGTGCCAGCAGCGTAGAGGAGAGCACAGATACGCAGTATTTT.